Listed below are T cell receptor beta chains from one sample, sequenced in a study of blood T cells in healthy people across ages. TCRdb independently ran MiXCR on the 5' RACE reads; one entry per CDR3 protein. The table shows approximately 800,000 distinct CDR3 sequences, with about 48% occurring only once. Sequencing was performed on blood. These receptors were collected from a man older than 75 in good health. The CDR3 runs from the conserved cysteine through the conserved F or W. A D gene is named only where the DNA matches it firmly. Where a row states a size, it is once, few, many or the class of an expanded clone; other rows omit it.

V gene: TRBV7-9; D gene: -; clone size: -; CDR3 protein: CASSLRGTGGYEQYF
V gene: TRBV15; D gene: TRBD2; clone size: -; CDR3 protein: CATSTTSGRLDEQFF
V gene: TRBV27; D gene: -; clone size: few; CDR3 protein: CASSPLEGLGETQYF
V gene: TRBV5-1; D gene: -; clone size: few; CDR3 protein: CASSLEGFNEQFF
V gene: TRBV2; D gene: -; clone size: -; CDR3 protein: CASSEAQGRYAYF
V gene: TRBV6-1; D gene: -; clone size: -; CDR3 protein: CATTDRTYEQYF
V gene: TRBV5-1; D gene: -; clone size: -; CDR3 protein: CASSLADRYGYTF
V gene: TRBV18; D gene: -; clone size: -; CDR3 protein: CASQDYTQYF
V gene: TRBV14; D gene: -; clone size: -; CDR3 protein: CASSQDVKESHEQYF
V gene: TRBV15; D gene: -; clone size: -; CDR3 protein: CATSRERARNTEAFF
V gene: TRBV6-5; D gene: -; clone size: few; CDR3 protein: CASSYGPGQYAYF
V gene: TRBV7-2; D gene: -; clone size: -; CDR3 protein: CASSLQLAGHDGGYTF
V gene: TRBV14; D gene: TRBD1; clone size: -; CDR3 protein: CANSSHPTGTGEDEQYF
V gene: TRBV29-1; D gene: -; clone size: -; CDR3 protein: CSVVQESLYYGYTF
V gene: TRBV20-1; D gene: -; clone size: -; CDR3 protein: CSARDAQAGGNEQYF
V gene: TRBV5-1; D gene: TRBD1; clone size: -; CDR3 protein: CASSLGVDRDEQFF
V gene: TRBV20-1; D gene: -; clone size: few; CDR3 protein: CSARDIQIYEQYF
V gene: TRBV6-2/TRBV6-3; D gene: -; clone size: -; CDR3 protein: CASRPSVGTLKHRYAYF
V gene: TRBV28; D gene: -; clone size: -; CDR3 protein: CASSWEALSYNEQFF
V gene: TRBV6-5; D gene: TRBD1; clone size: -; CDR3 protein: CASKGGQGSWDEQYF
V gene: TRBV7-3; D gene: TRBD1; clone size: -; CDR3 protein: CASSLEPPGQPAYEQYF